Presented here are 14 T cell receptor beta chains from one specimen sequenced in a study of CD8 T cells in ankylosing spondylitis (dated by TCRdb to between 2016 and 2019). The library was generated by 5' RACE. The sequencing machine was an Illumina HiSeq 2500. TCRdb took the public reads, trimmed them with fastp at Q25, ran MiXCR for clone calling and kept in-frame beta chains. Under each unique CDR3 protein, matching rows form one entry showing the most common genes and DNA. For this sample there are approximately 130,000 distinct CDR3 sequences; over 9.5% appear just once. The biggest ten clones account for around 4.1% of the sample. Sequencing was carried out using blood, either unsorted or a sorted T cell fraction (not recorded which). The origin of the receptors is a female donor with ankylosing spondylitis or in good health (not recorded which).

The chain recombines TRBV5-5 with TRBJ2-1; the match to TRBD2 covers 9 bases. Germline CDR1 reads SGHKS; CDR2 reads YYEKEE (reference sequence). The CDR3 is 15 residues long. After removal of 4 bases from V and 2 bases from J, the junction contained 4 bases not matched to a gene. In nucleotides, the CDR3 is TGTGCCAGCAGCACCGGGACTAGCACCTACAATGAGCAGTTCTTC. Its translation is CASSTGTSTYNEQFF.

The V call is TRBV11-3, the J call TRBJ2-7, with D possibly being TRBD2 (6 bases). The length of the CDR3 is 15 residues. Germline loops: CDR1 SGHNT, CDR2 YENEEA. The germline V and J ends were trimmed by 7 bases and 0 bases, with 16 bases remaining between them. The chain's CDR3 is CASTFLASSSYEQYF. CDR3 nucleotide sequence: TGTGCCAGCACCTTTCTAGCGTCGAGCTCCTACGAGCAGTACTTC.

The genes are TRBV19 and TRBJ2-1; weak D call: TRBD2 (5 bases). V dropped 3 bases and J dropped 3 bases, with 6 bases sitting between them. Per germline, CDR1 LNHDA and CDR2 SQIVND (reference sequence). CDR3 length: 13 amino acids. The CDR3 bases are TGTGCCAGTAGTATTGAGGGCTACAATGAGCAGTTCTTC. Translation: CASSIEGYNEQFF.

In its sample, this clonotype was seen many times. The chain couples TRBV20-1 to TRBJ1-2, with D uncertain. Germline V gene data show CDR1 as DFQATT and CDR2 as SNEGSKA (reference sequence). Trimming removed 2 bases from V and 0 bases from J, with 10 bases in between. This CDR3 is built from 14 residues. The DNA for the CDR3 is TGCAGTGCTAGACTCACGGGGACTAACTATGGCTACACCTTC. This sequence encodes CSARLTGTNYGYTF.

The sample holds many counts of this clonotype. The chain is built from TRBV7-2 and TRBJ1-1; TRBD1 agrees at 8 bases. The CDR3 consists of 14 residues. Unmatched junction bases numbered 8, after V lost 5 bases and J lost 6 bases. Germline CDR1 reads SGHTA; CDR2 reads FQGNSA. The CDR3 DNA reads as TGTGCCAGCAGCCCCCGGGCAGGGGGCGCTGAAGCTTTCTTT. This gives the protein CASSPRAGGAEAFF.

This clonotype appeared many times. V usage is TRBV29-1 and J usage is TRBJ1-2; no firm D call. Looked up from germline, CDR1 is SQVTM and CDR2 is ANQGSEA. V lost 7 bases and J 5 bases, leaving 20 bases between the germline ends. The CDR3 has 14 amino acids. Here the CDR3 reads CSATPGLGRYGYTF. The CDR3 DNA reads as TGCAGCGCGACTCCCGGCCTTGGGAGGTATGGCTACACCTTC.

This clonotype was observed many times. The chain carries TRBV29-1 and TRBJ2-7; D is unclear. The CDR3 has 11 amino acids. Germline CDR1 SQVTM, CDR2 ANQGSEA. The V and J ends lost 6 bases and 4 bases respectively, with 10 bases between them. The CDR3, as DNA: TGCAGCGTGTATCGTGGGTACGAGCAGTACTTC. Translated: CSVYRGYEQYF.

There are many counts of this clonotype. The J gene is TRBJ2-1, the V gene TRBV5-6; D gene uncertain. Germline CDR1 SGHDT, CDR2 YYEEEE. The ends were cut back, 1 base at V and 5 bases at J, with 13 bases in the middle. The CDR3 runs to 15 residues. The CDR3 DNA reads as TGTGCCAGCAGCTTGCCCCTGGATTATAACAATGAGCAGTTCTTC. Residues: CASSLPLDYNNEQFF.

This clonotype showed up just a few times. The rearrangement joins TRBV5-1 to TRBJ2-7; D gene ambiguous. The CDR3 extends over 15 amino acids. V dropped 5 bases and J dropped 4 bases, with 19 bases sitting between them. The germline V gene has CDR1 SGHRS and CDR2 YFSETQ. The CDR3 DNA reads as TGCGCCAGCAGGGATTCAGGATCCCAACATTACGAGCAGTACTTC. As protein: CASRDSGSQHYEQYF.

This clonotype was seen ten or more times. The chain uses TRBV5-6 and TRBJ1-5; 8 bases line up with TRBD1. The germline V gene has CDR1 SGHDT and CDR2 YYEEEE. V lost 0 bases to trimming and J lost 7 bases; unmatched junction nucleotides: 6. CDR3 size: 15 residues. CDR3 DNA: TGTGCCAGCAGCTTGGGGACAGGGTACCGGCAGCCCCAGCATTTT. Translated, it gives CASSLGTGYRQPQHF. The variable domain in full, with the rest retrieved from reference TRBV5-6 and TRBJ1-5, is DAGVTQSPTHLIKTRGQQVTLRCSPKSGHDTVSWYQQALGQGPQFIFQYYEEEERQRGNFPDRFSGHQFPNYSSELNVNALLLGDSALYLCASSLGTGYRQPQHFGDGTRLSIL.

The sample holds a few counts of this clonotype. This may be a read error, as it is one base from a much larger clone. The chain carries TRBV20-1 and TRBJ1-2; D is unclear. CDR1 and CDR2 from the germline V gene are DFQATT and SNEGSKA (reference sequence). The CDR3 extends over 16 amino acids. This chain's CDR3 is CSARDLEPRANYGDTF. In nucleotides, the CDR3 is TGCAGTGCTAGAGATTTAGAGCCGAGAGCTAACTATGGCGACACCTTC.

This clonotype was seen repeatedly, ten times or more. This sequence joins TRBV20-1 and TRBJ2-3; D possibly corresponds to TRBD1 (5 bases). The CDR3 runs to 16 residues. Trimming left V 3 bases short and J 2 bases short, with 18 bases between. Germline CDR1 and CDR2: DFQATT and SNEGSKA (reference sequence). This chain's CDR3 is CSASGAALPYTDTQYF. The DNA for the CDR3 is TGCAGTGCTAGTGGGGCTGCCCTACCCTACACAGATACGCAGTATTTT.

This clonotype appeared a few times. The chain has TRBV11-2 and TRBJ2-2; either TRBD1 or TRBD2 may supply D (6 bases each). There are 14 residues in the CDR3. V was clipped by 6 bases and J by 2 bases, with 10 bases between them. Germline V CDR1 and CDR2: SGHAT, FQNNGV. The CDR3 nucleotides read TGTGCCAGCAGACAGGGAGGAAACACCGGGGAGCTGTTTTTT. Translating it yields CASRQGGNTGELFF.

This clonotype was observed at least ten times. The chain carries TRBV5-1 and TRBJ1-5, with 12 bases identical to TRBD1. The CDR3 loop spans 15 amino acids. CDR1 SGHRS and CDR2 YFSETQ come from the germline V gene. Trimming removed 4 bases from V and 10 bases from J; junction bases left unmatched: 9. CDR3 sequence: CASSTGVGQGAPQHF. The CDR3 coding sequence is TGCGCCAGCAGCACAGGTGTGGGACAGGGGGCTCCCCAGCATTTT.